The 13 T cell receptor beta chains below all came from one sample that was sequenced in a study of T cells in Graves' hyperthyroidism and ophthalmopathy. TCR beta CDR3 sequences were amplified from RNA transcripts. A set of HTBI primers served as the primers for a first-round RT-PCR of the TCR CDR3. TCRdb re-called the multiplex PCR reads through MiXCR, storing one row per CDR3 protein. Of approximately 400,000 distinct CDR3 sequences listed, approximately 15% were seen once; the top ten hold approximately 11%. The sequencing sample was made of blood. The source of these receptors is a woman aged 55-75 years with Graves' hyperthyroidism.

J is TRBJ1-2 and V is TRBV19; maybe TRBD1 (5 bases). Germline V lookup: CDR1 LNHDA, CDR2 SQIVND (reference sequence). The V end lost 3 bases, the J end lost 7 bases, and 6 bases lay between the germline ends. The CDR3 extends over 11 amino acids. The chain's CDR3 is CASSIGGGYTF. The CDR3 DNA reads TGTGCCAGTAGTATCGGGGGTGGCTACACCTTC.

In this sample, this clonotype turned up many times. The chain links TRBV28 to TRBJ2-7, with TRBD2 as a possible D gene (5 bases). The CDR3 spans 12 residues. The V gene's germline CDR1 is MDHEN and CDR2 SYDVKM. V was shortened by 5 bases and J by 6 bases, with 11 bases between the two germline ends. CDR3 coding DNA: TGTGCCAGCAGTCCTACTAGTCCCGAGCAGTACTTC. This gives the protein CASSPTSPEQYF.

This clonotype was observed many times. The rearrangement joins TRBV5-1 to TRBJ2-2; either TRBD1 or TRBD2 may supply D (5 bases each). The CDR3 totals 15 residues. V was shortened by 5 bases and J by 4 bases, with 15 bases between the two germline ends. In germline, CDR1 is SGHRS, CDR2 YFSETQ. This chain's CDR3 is CASSSGTVSTGELFF. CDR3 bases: TGCGCCAGCAGTTCGGGGACGGTGTCCACCGGGGAGCTGTTTTTT.

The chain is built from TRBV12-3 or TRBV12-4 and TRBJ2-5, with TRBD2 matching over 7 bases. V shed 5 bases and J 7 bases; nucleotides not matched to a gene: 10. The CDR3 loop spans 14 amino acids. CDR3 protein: CASSPAGTAVTQYF. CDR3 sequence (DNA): TGTGCCAGCAGTCCAGCGGGGACGGCGGTGACCCAGTACTTC.

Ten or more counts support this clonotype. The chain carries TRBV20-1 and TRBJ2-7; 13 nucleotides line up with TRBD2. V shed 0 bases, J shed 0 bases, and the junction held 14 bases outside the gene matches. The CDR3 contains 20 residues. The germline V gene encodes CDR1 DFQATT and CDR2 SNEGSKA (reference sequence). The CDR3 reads CSARDGAGRLAGGSSYEQYF. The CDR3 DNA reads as TGCAGTGCTAGAGATGGCGCGGGTCGACTAGCGGGAGGAAGCTCCTACGAGCAGTACTTC.

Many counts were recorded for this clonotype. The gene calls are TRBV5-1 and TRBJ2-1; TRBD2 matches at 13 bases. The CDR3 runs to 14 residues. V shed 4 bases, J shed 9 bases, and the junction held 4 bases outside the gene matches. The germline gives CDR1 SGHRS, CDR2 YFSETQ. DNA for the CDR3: TGCGCCAGCAGCGTAACTAGCGGGAGGGGTGAGCAGTTCTTC. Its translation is CASSVTSGRGEQFF.

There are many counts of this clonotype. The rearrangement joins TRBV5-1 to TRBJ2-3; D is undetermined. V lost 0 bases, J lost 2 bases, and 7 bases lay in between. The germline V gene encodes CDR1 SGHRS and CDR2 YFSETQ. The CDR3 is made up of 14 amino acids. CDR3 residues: CASSLVPNTDTQYF. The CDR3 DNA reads TGCGCCAGCAGCTTGGTTCCTAACACAGATACGCAGTATTTT. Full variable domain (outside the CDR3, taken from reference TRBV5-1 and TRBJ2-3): KAGVTQTPRYLIKTRGQQVTLSCSPISGHRSVSWYQQTPGQGLQFLFEYFSETQRNKGNFPGRFSGRQFSNSRSEMNVSTLELGDSALYLCASSLVPNTDTQYFGPGTRLTVL.

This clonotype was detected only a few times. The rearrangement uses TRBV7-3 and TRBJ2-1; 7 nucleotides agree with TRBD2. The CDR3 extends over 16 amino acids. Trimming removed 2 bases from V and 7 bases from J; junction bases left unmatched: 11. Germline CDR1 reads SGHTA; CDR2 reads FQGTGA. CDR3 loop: CASSLFGSGVQNEQFF. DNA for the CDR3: TGTGCCAGCAGCTTATTCGGGAGCGGGGTTCAAAATGAGCAGTTCTTC.

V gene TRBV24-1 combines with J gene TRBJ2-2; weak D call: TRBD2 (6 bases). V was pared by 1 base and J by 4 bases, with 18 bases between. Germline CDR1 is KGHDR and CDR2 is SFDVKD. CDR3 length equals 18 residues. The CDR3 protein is CATSDLGSEGRGTGELFF. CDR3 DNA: TGTGCCACCAGTGATTTAGGATCGGAGGGCCGGGGCACCGGGGAGCTGTTTTTT.

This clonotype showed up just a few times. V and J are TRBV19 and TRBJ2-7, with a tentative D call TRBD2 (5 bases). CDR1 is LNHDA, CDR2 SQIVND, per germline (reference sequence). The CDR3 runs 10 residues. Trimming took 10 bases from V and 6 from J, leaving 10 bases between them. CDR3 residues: CAIATFEQYF. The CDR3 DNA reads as TGTGCCATAGCGACCTTCGAGCAGTACTTC.

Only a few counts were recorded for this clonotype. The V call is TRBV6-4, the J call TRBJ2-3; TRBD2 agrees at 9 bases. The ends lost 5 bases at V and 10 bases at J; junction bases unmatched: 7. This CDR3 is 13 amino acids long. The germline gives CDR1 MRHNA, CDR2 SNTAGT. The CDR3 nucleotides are TGTGCCAGCAGTCTAGCGGGAAGGCCCGCGCAGTATTTT. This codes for CASSLAGRPAQYF.

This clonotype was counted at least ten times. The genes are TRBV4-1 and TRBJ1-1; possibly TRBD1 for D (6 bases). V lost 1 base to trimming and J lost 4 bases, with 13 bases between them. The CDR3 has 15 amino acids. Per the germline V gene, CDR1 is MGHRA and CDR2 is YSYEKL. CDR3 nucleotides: TGCGCCAGCAGCCAAGTGGGGGGGCGCTTCACTGAAGCTTTCTTT. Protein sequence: CASSQVGGRFTEAFF.

The CDR3 loop reads CASSQNIGTGGVFGNQPQHF. As DNA, the CDR3 is TGTGCCAGCAGTCAGAACATAGGGACAGGGGGGGTTTTTGGCAATCAGCCCCAGCATTTT. The chain is built from TRBV6-2 or TRBV6-3 and TRBJ1-5; 11 bases are a match to TRBD1. CDR3 length: 20 residues. V lost 5 bases to trimming and J lost 2 bases; unmatched junction nucleotides: 17. Germline loops: CDR1 MNHEY, CDR2 SVGEGT.